This entry lists 10 T cell receptor beta chains sequenced from one sample in a study of T cells in Graves' hyperthyroidism and ophthalmopathy. Using RNA transcripts as the source, TCR beta CDR3 regions were amplified. The primer set for the first-round RT-PCR of the TCR CDR3 was HTBI. TCRdb reprocessed the multiplex PCR reads with MiXCR, giving one entry per CDR3 protein. This sample has roughly 500,000 distinct CDR3 sequences; roughly 22% occur once, and the top ten carry approximately 54%. The sample taken for sequencing was blood. The receptors were sampled from a woman in her 70s with Graves' ophthalmopathy.

This clonotype has a handful of counts. A much larger clonotype is one base distant, so this may be a read error. In this CDR3 the conserved last residue, phenylalanine or tryptophan, is missing, so a read error is likely. The rearrangement links TRBV6-1 to TRBJ1-5; D remains ambiguous. The V end lost 8 bases, the J end lost 6 bases, and 14 bases lay between the germline ends. The CDR3 is 13 residues long. Germline V gives CDR1 MNHNS, CDR2 SASEGT. The chain's CDR3 is CASAREAGQPQHS. The CDR3 coding sequence is TGTGCCAGCGCGAGGGAGGCGGGTCAGCCCCAGCATTCT.

This clonotype has at least ten counts. In DNA form, the CDR3 reads TGTGCCAGCAGCATCGGAGGCAGGGGGAACATTCAGTACTTC. Translating it yields CASSIGGRGNIQYF. The V gene is TRBV28, the J gene TRBJ2-4, with 7 nucleotides matching TRBD1. V lost 6 bases to trimming and J lost 7 bases; unmatched junction nucleotides: 9. In germline, CDR1 is MDHEN, CDR2 SYDVKM. The CDR3 sequence is 14 residues long.

At least ten counts were recorded for this clonotype. The rearrangement joins TRBV7-2 to TRBJ2-2; D may be TRBD2 (5 bases). Trimming pared 1 base from V and 5 bases from J, leaving 11 bases between. Germline assignment: CDR1 SGHTA and CDR2 FQGNSA. There are 15 residues in the CDR3. CDR3 loop: CASSLGGGWTGELFF. CDR3 DNA sequence: TGTGCCAGCAGCTTAGGCGGAGGATGGACCGGGGAGCTGTTTTTT.

This clonotype was counted only a few times. The chain has TRBV3-1 and TRBJ1-1; D uncertain. The CDR3 totals 14 residues. The germline gives CDR1 LGHDT, CDR2 YNNKEL (reference sequence). V lost 1 base, J lost 2 bases, and 8 bases lay in between. The chain's CDR3 is CASSQGVYNTEAFF. The CDR3 DNA reads TGTGCCAGCAGCCAAGGGGTGTATAACACTGAAGCTTTCTTT. The entire variable domain, with the rest obtained from reference TRBV3-1 and TRBJ1-1, is as follows: DTAVSQTPKYLVTQMGNDKSIKCEQNLGHDTMYWYKQDSKKFLKIMFSYNNKELIINETVPNRFSPKSPDKAHLNLHINSLELGDSAVYFCASSQGVYNTEAFFGQGTRLTVV.

CDR3 region: CASSHGTSGFDEQFF. The CDR3 nucleotides read TGTGCCAGCAGCCACGGGACTAGTGGATTCGATGAGCAGTTCTTC. V gene TRBV3-1 combines with J gene TRBJ2-1; TRBD2 aligns across 8 bases. CDR1 LGHDT and CDR2 YNNKEL come from the germline V gene (reference sequence). CDR3 length equals 15 residues. The V and J ends lost 3 bases and 8 bases, in that order; junction bases with no gene match: 9.

This rearrangement joins TRBV10-1 to TRBJ2-1; no reliable D call. Trimming removed 4 bases from V and 2 bases from J, with 15 bases in between. Per germline, CDR1 WNHNN and CDR2 SYGVQD (reference sequence). This CDR3 spans 16 amino acids. In nucleotides, the CDR3 is TGCGCCAGCAGTGTATCCCGCGCCTCAACCTACAATGAGCAGTTCTTC. Amino acid sequence: CASSVSRASTYNEQFF.

The CDR3 sequence: CASSGDRVIREQYF. In DNA, the CDR3 is TGTGCCAGCAGCGGGGACAGGGTAATTCGCGAGCAGTACTTC. The rearrangement links TRBV6-1 to TRBJ2-7, with 9 positions matching TRBD1. CDR1 and CDR2 from the germline V gene are MNHNS and SASEGT. V dropped 6 bases and J dropped 6; count of bases not matched to a gene: 9. The CDR3 totals 14 residues.

The gene calls are TRBV2 and TRBJ2-7, with D unresolved. This CDR3 has 13 residues. The V end lost 6 bases, the J end lost 5 bases, and 14 bases lay between the germline ends. Germline V gives CDR1 SNHLY, CDR2 FYNNEI. The CDR3 DNA is TGTGCCAGCAGCGGGTCTCCACCCCACGAGCAGTACTTC. Residues: CASSGSPPHEQYF.

This clonotype came up many times. This sequence joins TRBV12-3 or TRBV12-4 and TRBJ1-2; D gene uncertain. The CDR3 has 14 amino acids. Trimming took off 3 bases at V and 7 bases at J, with 15 bases between the two ends. The CDR3 loop reads CASSFPPSALGYTF. The CDR3 coding sequence is TGTGCCAGCAGTTTCCCCCCTTCTGCACTTGGCTACACCTTC.

V is TRBV3-1 and J is TRBJ2-5; D is perhaps TRBD2 (5 bases). V gave up 4 bases and J gave up 7 bases, with 13 bases separating them. This CDR3 is built from 13 residues. Germline CDR1 and CDR2: LGHDT and YNNKEL (reference sequence). DNA of the CDR3: TGTGCCAGCAGCCCTCCTGGGCGGGTGACCCAGTACTTC. This codes for CASSPPGRVTQYF.